The 20 T cell receptor beta chains below all came from one sample that was sequenced in a study of shared T cell receptors in the human thymus. The assay was immunoSEQ multiplex PCR, and TCRdb's table has in-frame clones only and misses some. Here the sample spans around 730,000 clones, 70% to 90% being singletons. The sample also formed part of further work on human thymus T cells.

Sequencing was done on a sample of thymocytes. These receptors were taken from a girl less than two years old with a congenital heart defect.

The chain has TRBV27 and TRBJ2-7, with 7 positions matching TRBD1. After removal of 9 bases from V and 3 bases from J, the junction contained 5 bases not matched to a gene. Germline V lookup: CDR1 MNHEY, CDR2 SMNVEV (reference sequence). CDR3 length equals 12 residues. Written as DNA, the CDR3 is TGTGCCAGTTTGGGACAGAACTACGAGCAGTACTTC. This gives the protein CASLGQNYEQYF.

This chain joins TRBV6-1 and TRBJ1-2; 10 nucleotides align to TRBD1. Germline V gene lookup returns CDR1 MNHNS and CDR2 SASEGT. The CDR3 consists of 14 residues. J lost 6 bases, V lost 8 bases, and 9 bases had no gene match. In nucleotides, the CDR3 is TGTGCCAGCCGTCCGGGACAGGGGAGCGATGGCTACACCTTC. It encodes CASRPGQGSDGYTF.

This chain joins TRBV7-9 and TRBJ2-7; D may be TRBD1 (6 bases). Germline-derived CDR1 and CDR2 are SEHNR and FQNEAQ (reference sequence). Trimming pared 3 bases from V and 2 bases from J, leaving 11 bases between. This CDR3 contains 14 residues. The CDR3 nucleotides are TGTGCCAGCAGCTTCGGGGACAAGACCTACGAGCAGTACTTC. Its translation is CASSFGDKTYEQYF.

This chain uses TRBV14 with TRBJ2-7; D not resolved. CDR3 size: 14 residues. From germline, CDR1 is SGHDN and CDR2 FVKESK. Trimming removed 0 bases from V and 0 bases from J, with 6 bases in between. CDR3 in amino acids: CASSQDNGSYEQYF. In DNA, the CDR3 is TGTGCCAGCAGCCAAGATAACGGCTCCTACGAGCAGTACTTC.

The genes are TRBV2 and TRBJ1-2; D is ambiguous. The CDR3 consists of 13 residues. The V end lost 4 bases, the J end lost 6 bases, and 12 bases lay between the germline ends. CDR1 is SNHLY, CDR2 FYNNEI, per germline. The CDR3 loop is CASSVVAEDGYTF. CDR3 coding DNA: TGTGCCAGCAGTGTAGTGGCCGAGGATGGCTACACCTTC.

The J gene is TRBJ1-1, the V gene TRBV2, with D uncertain. CDR1 SNHLY and CDR2 FYNNEI come from the germline V gene. CDR3 size: 14 residues. V lost 3 bases, J lost 5 bases, and 13 bases lay in between. The CDR3 DNA reads TGTGCCAGCAGTGACCTGCCGGGTAATACTGAAGCTTTCTTT. Protein product: CASSDLPGNTEAFF.

The chain couples TRBV7-9 to TRBJ2-3, with TRBD2 identical over 8 bases. This CDR3 has 15 residues. Germline lookup yields CDR1 SEHNR and CDR2 FQNEAQ (reference sequence). V lost 3 bases to trimming and J lost 5 bases; unmatched junction nucleotides: 7. CDR3 sequence reads: CASSFGPSGRDTQYF. Written as DNA, the CDR3 is TGTGCCAGCAGCTTCGGCCCTAGCGGGCGAGATACGCAGTATTTT.

The gene calls are TRBV27 and TRBJ1-1; a possible D gene is TRBD1 (5 bases). Germline CDR1 reads MNHEY; CDR2 reads SMNVEV (reference sequence). The length of the CDR3 is 15 residues. V shed 7 bases and J shed 3 bases, with 18 bases lying between them. CDR3 loop: CASTSSSGRYTEAFF. The DNA of the CDR3 is TGTGCCAGCACGTCGTCGTCAGGGAGGTACACTGAAGCTTTCTTT.

This rearrangement joins TRBV18 to TRBJ1-1; D call uncertain. The V gene's germline CDR1 is KGHSH and CDR2 LQKENI. The CDR3 contains 13 residues. Trimming cost V 3 bases and J 5 bases, with 10 bases left between them. This CDR3 is CASSPQRGTEAFF. CDR3 nucleotide sequence: TGTGCCAGCTCACCCCAAAGAGGAACTGAAGCTTTCTTT.

V usage is TRBV28 and J usage is TRBJ1-2; D not resolved. Germline CDR1 reads MDHEN; CDR2 reads SYDVKM. V shed 3 bases and J shed 5 bases, with 10 bases lying between them. CDR3 length: 13 residues. CDR3 in DNA: TGTGCCAGCAGTTTTCGGGGTGGTTATGGCTACACCTTC. Its translation: CASSFRGGYGYTF.

V usage is TRBV27 and J usage is TRBJ2-1, with 7 nucleotides matching TRBD1. Germline loops: CDR1 MNHEY, CDR2 SMNVEV (reference sequence). V shed 6 bases, J shed 7 bases, and the junction held 15 bases outside the gene matches. The CDR3 sequence is 16 residues long. The CDR3 DNA follows: TGTGCCAGCAGGGGCCTTCCGGGACAGAGTTTGAATGAGCAGTTCTTC. Protein: CASRGLPGQSLNEQFF.

The chain recombines TRBV5-1 with TRBJ1-1; 7 nucleotides match TRBD1. Germline V gene sequence: CDR1 SGHRS, CDR2 YFSETQ. Trimming removed 0 bases from V and 0 bases from J; junction bases left unmatched: 8. The CDR3 totals 17 residues. CDR3 in DNA: TGCGCCAGCAGCTTGGCCCCGGGACAGAATTTGAACACTGAAGCTTTCTTT. Amino acid sequence: CASSLAPGQNLNTEAFF.

The chain has TRBV2 and TRBJ2-3; TRBD2 might be the D (6 bases). Germline loops: CDR1 SNHLY, CDR2 FYNNEI. V gave up 4 bases and J gave up 0 bases, with 8 bases separating them. The CDR3 runs to 14 residues. The CDR3 region is CASSGEASTDTQYF. DNA of the CDR3: TGTGCCAGCAGTGGGGAGGCTAGCACAGATACGCAGTATTTT.

V usage is TRBV4-1 and J usage is TRBJ2-5; TRBD2 matches 8 bases. With V trimmed by 0 bases and J by 5 bases, 8 bases remained unmatched. Germline assignment: CDR1 MGHRA and CDR2 YSYEKL. CDR3 length: 16 residues. In DNA form, the CDR3 reads TGCGCCAGCAGCCAAGACCCGGGGGGGGGCCCCGAGACCCAGTACTTC. It codes for CASSQDPGGGPETQYF.

This clone was counted a few times. This chain connects TRBV7-9 to TRBJ2-2; D possibly corresponds to TRBD1 (5 bases). Trimming took 0 bases from V and 2 from J, leaving 10 bases between them. Germline loops: CDR1 SEHNR, CDR2 FQNEAQ (reference sequence). The CDR3 is made up of 16 amino acids. For the CDR3, the DNA is TGTGCCAGCAGCTTAGCTAGGACACACAACACCGGGGAGCTGTTTTTT. This codes for CASSLARTHNTGELFF.

This CDR3 is CASRGLAGGKFQETQYF. CDR3 nucleotide sequence: TGTGCCAGCAGGGGACTAGCGGGGGGAAAATTCCAAGAGACCCAGTACTTC. The gene calls are TRBV27 and TRBJ2-5; TRBD2 agrees at 15 bases. Unmatched junction bases numbered 6, after V lost 6 bases and J lost 1 base. The CDR3 is 17 residues long. Germline lookup yields CDR1 MNHEY and CDR2 SMNVEV (reference sequence).

The count of this clone is one. The chain joins TRBV6-4 to TRBJ2-3; D call uncertain. CDR1 and CDR2 (germline): MRHNA, SNTAGT. Trimming pared 6 bases from V and 5 bases from J, leaving 6 bases between. The CDR3 loop spans 11 amino acids. The CDR3 DNA reads TGTGCCAGCAGGAGTCGAGATACGCAGTATTTT. Its translation is CASRSRDTQYF.

The chain employs TRBV9 and TRBJ1-1, with D unclear. Germline CDR1 and CDR2: SGDLS and YYNGEE. The CDR3 has 13 residues. V was clipped by 2 bases and J by 5 bases, with 10 bases between them. Here the CDR3 reads CASSVSPGTEAFF. In nucleotides, the CDR3 is TGTGCCAGCAGCGTCTCTCCGGGAACTGAAGCTTTCTTT.

The chain combines TRBV13 with TRBJ1-3, with no clear D. Between the trimmed V and J ends, which lost 8 bases and 0 bases, there was a span of 23 bases. Germline lookup yields CDR1 PRHDT and CDR2 FYEKMQ (reference sequence). This CDR3 contains 18 residues. CDR3 loop: CASFFRRSDGDSGNTIYF. DNA of the CDR3: TGTGCCAGCTTCTTTCGCCGGTCCGACGGAGACTCTGGAAACACCATATATTTT.

V usage is TRBV5-4 and J usage is TRBJ2-7; tentative D call: TRBD2 (6 bases). CDR3 length equals 15 residues. With 0 bases removed from V and 2 bases from J, the gap between germline ends came to 12 bases. Germline V gene lookup returns CDR1 SGHNT and CDR2 YYREEE (reference sequence). The CDR3 spells CASSLEDSGPYEQYF. The CDR3 nucleotides are TGTGCCAGCAGCTTGGAAGACAGCGGGCCCTACGAGCAGTACTTC. Based on the CDR3 plus reference TRBV5-4 and TRBJ2-7, the full variable domain is ETGVTQSPTHLIKTRGQQVTLRCSSQSGHNTVSWYQQALGQGPQFIFQYYREEENGRGNFPPRFSGLQFPNYSSELNVNALELDDSALYLCASSLEDSGPYEQYFGPGTRLTVT.